These 11 T cell receptor beta chains originate from one sample sequenced in a study of T cell responses to AZD1222 COVID-19 vaccine. Clones were read by immunoSEQ multiplex PCR, and TCRdb kept only the in-frame ones, dropping some. The data contain approximately 91,000 clones, about 88% of them seen just once; the ten biggest clones take up about an eighth. The sequencing here drew on peripheral blood, taken on day 0 of AZD1222 vaccination. The receptors were sampled from an adult in good health.

V gene TRBV13 combines with J gene TRBJ2-2; D perhaps matches TRBD2 (5 bases). Germline V gene sequence: CDR1 PRHDT, CDR2 FYEKMQ (reference sequence). The CDR3 contains 14 residues. The germline V and J ends were trimmed by 5 bases and 1 base, with 8 bases remaining between them. The CDR3 nucleotides read TGTGCCAGCAGCCCGAGGGTGAACACCGGGGAGCTGTTTTTT. Amino acid sequence: CASSPRVNTGELFF.

The genes are TRBV19 and TRBJ1-1; D is ambiguous. Trimming took off 4 bases at V and 4 bases at J, with 10 bases between the two ends. The CDR3 has 13 residues. Germline V CDR1 and CDR2: LNHDA, SQIVND (reference sequence). This CDR3 is CASSRAEGTEAFF. CDR3 in DNA: TGTGCCAGTAGTAGGGCCGAGGGCACTGAAGCTTTCTTT.

The chain couples TRBV28 to TRBJ1-3; 8 nucleotides align to TRBD1. This CDR3 contains 16 residues. Germline values: CDR1 MDHEN, CDR2 SYDVKM. Losses at the gene ends were 4 bases for V and 4 bases for J; bases not matched to a gene: 9. Here the CDR3 reads CASSSRDRTRGNTIYF. The CDR3 DNA sequence: TGTGCCAGCAGTTCCCGGGACAGGACTAGAGGAAACACCATATATTTT.

V and J are TRBV2 and TRBJ2-2, with D tentatively TRBD1 or TRBD2 (5 bases each). Per the germline V gene, CDR1 is SNHLY and CDR2 is FYNNEI. V was shortened by 6 bases and J by 0 bases, with 8 bases between the two germline ends. The CDR3 length is 14 residues. The CDR3 nucleotides are TGTGCCAGCAGCTGGGGACCGAACACCGGGGAGCTGTTTTTT. Encoded protein: CASSWGPNTGELFF.

This chain joins TRBV5-6 and TRBJ2-1; TRBD1 matches at 9 bases. J gave up 4 bases and V 4 bases, and 6 bases lay outside the gene matches. The CDR3 is 15 residues long. From germline, CDR1 is SGHDT and CDR2 YYEEEE. The CDR3 DNA reads TGTGCCAGCAGCCCAGACAGGGGGAAGTACAATGAGCAGTTCTTC. This sequence encodes CASSPDRGKYNEQFF.

The rearrangement links TRBV12-3 or TRBV12-4 to TRBJ1-1, with a possible D match to TRBD1 (6 bases). V was pared by 2 bases and J by 3 bases, with 7 bases between. The CDR3 has 13 amino acids. CDR3 DNA sequence: TGTGCCAGCAGTTTAACAGGGCACACTGAAGCTTTCTTT. Translated: CASSLTGHTEAFF.

The gene calls are TRBV6-5 and TRBJ1-2; D might be TRBD1 (6 bases). The CDR3 has 14 amino acids. The V gene's germline CDR1 is MNHEY and CDR2 SVGAGI. V was cut by 3 bases and J by 3 bases, with 11 bases left in between. CDR3 sequence reads: CASSYLQGYYGYTF. In DNA, the CDR3 is TGTGCCAGCAGTTATCTACAGGGTTACTATGGCTACACCTTC.

The J gene is TRBJ1-1, the V gene TRBV5-4; no clear D. Trimming cost V 0 bases and J 1 base, with 7 bases left between them. CDR1 SGHNT and CDR2 YYREEE come from the germline V gene (reference sequence). This CDR3 comprises 14 residues. CDR3 sequence reads: CASSLEVQNTEAFF. DNA for the CDR3: TGTGCCAGCAGCTTGGAAGTCCAGAACACTGAAGCTTTCTTT.

The chain is built from TRBV7-2 and TRBJ2-5; a possible D gene is TRBD2 (6 bases). The CDR3 runs 10 residues. Per germline, CDR1 SGHTA and CDR2 FQGNSA. This CDR3 reads CASRGETQYF. In DNA, the CDR3 is TGTGCATCCCGGGGGGAGACCCAGTACTTC.

The chain joins TRBV7-2 to TRBJ1-2; D is possibly TRBD1 (5 bases). CDR3 length: 14 amino acids. Germline V gives CDR1 SGHTA, CDR2 FQGNSA. V lost 0 bases to trimming and J lost 3 bases, with 8 bases between them. The CDR3 reads CASSLASTDYGYTF. CDR3 sequence (DNA): TGTGCCAGCAGCTTAGCGTCGACAGACTATGGCTACACCTTC.

This clone was detected only a few times. The sample holds other DNA sequences that translate to the same CDR3. The V gene is TRBV12-3 or TRBV12-4, the J gene TRBJ1-5; TRBD1 is a possible D gene (6 bases). The CDR3 has 12 residues. V lost 5 bases to trimming and J lost 6 bases, with 8 bases between them. The CDR3 is CASSRGGQPQHF. The CDR3 DNA reads TGTGCCAGCAGTAGAGGGGGTCAGCCCCAGCATTTT.